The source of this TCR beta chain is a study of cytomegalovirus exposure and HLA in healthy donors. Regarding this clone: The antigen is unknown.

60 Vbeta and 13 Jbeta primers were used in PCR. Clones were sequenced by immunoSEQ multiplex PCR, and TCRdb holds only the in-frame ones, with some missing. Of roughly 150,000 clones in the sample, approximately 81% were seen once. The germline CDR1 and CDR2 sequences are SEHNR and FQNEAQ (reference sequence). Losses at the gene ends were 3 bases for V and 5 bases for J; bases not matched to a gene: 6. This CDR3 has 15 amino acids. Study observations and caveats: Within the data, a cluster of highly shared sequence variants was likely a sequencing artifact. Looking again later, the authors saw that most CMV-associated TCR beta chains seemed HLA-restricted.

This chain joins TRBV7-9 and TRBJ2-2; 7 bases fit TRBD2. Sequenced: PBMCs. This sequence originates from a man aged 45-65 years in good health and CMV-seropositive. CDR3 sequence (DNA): TGTGCCAGCAGCTTCGTTCTCGGGGGGACCGGGGAGCTGTTTTTT. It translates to CASSFVLGGTGELFF.